This TCR beta chain was captured by sequencing in a study of cytomegalovirus exposure and HLA in healthy donors. On the study more broadly: Approximately 77 million unique TCRs from HLA-typed donors were held in an early release of data.

Looked up from germline, CDR1 is LNHDA and CDR2 is SQIVND (reference sequence). This CDR3 region has 17 residues. The trim removed 3 bases at V and 6 bases at J, leaving 9 bases unmatched. Vbeta (60) and Jbeta (13) primers were used in the PCR. Sequencing was performed with immunoSEQ multiplex PCR; in TCRdb, only in-frame clones are kept and a portion is missing. Of 90,000 to 120,000 clones in the sample, under 80% are singletons; the top ten hold approximately 3.6%. The sequencing input was PBMCs. The genes are TRBV19 and TRBJ2-5; 14 nucleotides agree with TRBD2. The source is a woman in her forties or fifties in good health and CMV-seropositive. CDR3 DNA: TGTGCCAGTAGTATTAGAGGGACTAGCGGGAGTCTTAAGACCCAGTACTTC. Amino acids: CASSIRGTSGSLKTQYF. Looking up the rest from reference TRBV19 and TRBJ2-5 gives the full variable domain: DGGITQSPKYLFRKEGQNVTLSCEQNLNHDAMYWYRQDPGQGLRLIYYSQIVNDFQKGDIAEGYSVSREKKESFPLTVTSAQKNPTAFYLCASSIRGTSGSLKTQYFGPGTRLLVL.